Listed here are 2 T cell receptor beta chains from one sample, sequenced in a study of cytomegalovirus exposure and HLA in healthy donors. PCR employed 60 Vbeta and 13 Jbeta primers. The method was immunoSEQ multiplex PCR; TCRdb's version includes in-frame clones alone and lacks a portion of them. This table holds around 150,000 clones, around four fifths found once. Sequenced: PBMCs. The source of these receptors is a man aged 18 to 30 in good health and CMV-seronegative.

This clone was seen just once. The chain employs TRBV11-3 and TRBJ2-1; weak D call: TRBD2 (6 bases). V was cut by 5 bases and J by 3 bases, with 23 bases left in between. Germline CDR1 reads SGHNT; CDR2 reads YENEEA. The CDR3 has 18 amino acids. The DNA of the CDR3 is TGTGCCAGCAGCCTCGTGGCCCCAATGACGGGAGTCTACAATGAGCAGTTCTTC. It yields the protein CASSLVAPMTGVYNEQFF.

The chain recombines TRBV27 with TRBJ1-5; 9 bases are shared with TRBD1. The J segment lost 4 bases and the V segment lost 5 bases, leaving 15 bases of the junction unmatched. This CDR3 spans 18 amino acids. Germline V lookup: CDR1 MNHEY, CDR2 SMNVEV (reference sequence). CDR3 amino acids: CASSTRRGGQGRNQPQHF. The CDR3 DNA reads TGTGCCAGCAGTACCAGGCGCGGAGGACAGGGGAGAAATCAGCCCCAGCATTTT.